Below are 12 T cell receptor beta chains sequenced from a single sample in a study of blood T cell repertoires in COVID-19. TCRdb keeps only in-frame clones here, not all; method: immunoSEQ multiplex PCR. The sample lists 130,000 or so clones; roughly four fifths were seen once. The sequenced material came from PBMCs or T cells enriched from blood (not recorded which). The origin of the receptors is a man aged 35 to 55 with acute COVID-19.

The chain is built from TRBV10-1 and TRBJ1-1; 10 bases agree with TRBD1. This CDR3 has 14 amino acids. V was clipped by 5 bases and J by 3 bases; unmatched bases: 3. The germline V gene has CDR1 WNHNN and CDR2 SYGVQD (reference sequence). CDR3 amino acids: CASSRTGGHTEAFF. In DNA, the CDR3 is TGCGCCAGCAGTCGGACAGGGGGGCACACTGAAGCTTTCTTT.

In its sample, this clone was seen once. V is TRBV2 and J is TRBJ2-5; tentatively, D is TRBD2 (6 bases). CDR1 is SNHLY and CDR2 is FYNNEI in the germline V gene. V lost 7 bases to trimming and J lost 5 bases, with 11 bases between them. The CDR3 runs to 12 residues. The CDR3 here is CASMQEGETQYF. In DNA, the CDR3 is TGTGCCAGCATGCAGGAGGGGGAGACCCAGTACTTC.

This chain connects TRBV6-4 to TRBJ1-2; TRBD1 agrees at 9 bases. Per germline, CDR1 MRHNA and CDR2 SNTAGT. After removal of 4 bases from V and 8 bases from J, the junction contained 5 bases not matched to a gene. The CDR3 has 13 amino acids. CDR3: CASSADRGNGYTF. CDR3 DNA: TGTGCCAGCAGTGCGGACAGGGGAAACGGCTACACCTTC.

Remarks on this clone: Different DNA sequences within this sample yield the same CDR3. The chain has TRBV2 and TRBJ2-3; D perhaps matches TRBD2 (5 bases). This CDR3 contains 11 residues. The V gene's germline CDR1 is SNHLY and CDR2 FYNNEI. The V end lost 6 bases, the J end lost 5 bases, and 6 bases lay between the germline ends. Written as DNA, the CDR3 is TGTGCCAGCAGGGAGGAAGATACGCAGTATTTT. It specifies CASREEDTQYF.

The chain has TRBV7-9 and TRBJ2-5, with D hard to call. The CDR3 totals 13 residues. V was shortened by 5 bases and J by 3 bases, with 10 bases between the two germline ends. Germline V CDR1 and CDR2: SEHNR, FQNEAQ (reference sequence). CDR3 amino acids: CASSRFIEETQYF. The CDR3 nucleotides are TGTGCCAGCAGCCGCTTTATAGAAGAGACCCAGTACTTC.

This clone was recorded only once. The rearrangement joins TRBV18 to TRBJ1-5; D is possibly TRBD1 (5 bases). The CDR3 spans 16 residues. V shed 2 bases and J shed 0 bases, with 11 bases lying between them. Germline assignment: CDR1 KGHSH and CDR2 LQKENI. The CDR3 is CASSPNQGNSNQPQHF. CDR3 nucleotides: TGTGCCAGCTCACCAAATCAGGGAAATAGCAATCAGCCCCAGCATTTT.

The chain uses TRBV19 and TRBJ1-4, with D unresolved. Trimming pared 10 bases from V and 7 bases from J, leaving 16 bases between. The CDR3 length is 13 residues. Germline assignment: CDR1 LNHDA and CDR2 SQIVND (reference sequence). The CDR3: CATTARAGEKLFF. DNA of the CDR3: TGTGCCACCACGGCGAGAGCAGGTGAAAAACTGTTTTTT.

This clone occurred once. The chain links TRBV11-2 to TRBJ2-2, with 9 positions matching TRBD2. The trim removed 1 base at V and 7 bases at J, leaving 10 bases unmatched. CDR1 is SGHAT and CDR2 is FQNNGV in the germline V gene. CDR3 length equals 17 residues. The CDR3 loop reads CASSLGRSGGSIGELFF. CDR3 nucleotide sequence: TGTGCCAGCAGCTTAGGCAGGAGCGGGGGGTCGATCGGGGAGCTGTTTTTT. The entire variable domain, with the rest obtained from reference TRBV11-2 and TRBJ2-2, is as follows: EAGVAQSPRYKIIEKRQSVAFWCNPISGHATLYWYQQILGQGPKLLIQFQNNGVVDDSQLPKDRFSAERLKGVDSTLKIQPAKLEDSAVYLCASSLGRSGGSIGELFFGEGSRLTVL.

The rearrangement joins TRBV5-1 to TRBJ1-1; 7 nucleotides match TRBD1. The germline gives CDR1 SGHRS, CDR2 YFSETQ. This CDR3 is built from 15 residues. Losses at the gene ends were 4 bases for V and 4 bases for J; bases not matched to a gene: 10. CDR3 bases: TGCGCCAGCAGCCAGGAGGGGGCAGGGGGCACTGAAGCTTTCTTT. This sequence encodes CASSQEGAGGTEAFF.

The V and J genes are TRBV6-5 and TRBJ2-1, with 8 positions matching TRBD1. Germline V gives CDR1 MNHEY, CDR2 SVGAGI. This CDR3 comprises 15 residues. The J segment lost 4 bases and the V segment lost 4 bases, leaving 6 bases of the junction unmatched. The DNA of the CDR3 is TGTGCCAGCAGTTCTGGACAGGGAATATACAATGAGCAGTTCTTC. It codes for CASSSGQGIYNEQFF.

The rearrangement uses TRBV6-6 and TRBJ1-2; 8 nucleotides line up with TRBD1. The V and J ends lost 4 bases and 0 bases, in that order; junction bases with no gene match: 4. Germline CDR1 reads MNHNY; CDR2 reads SVGAGI (reference sequence). The CDR3 is 15 residues long. The CDR3 sequence is CASSSQGASNYGYTF. For the CDR3, the DNA is TGTGCCAGCAGTTCCCAGGGGGCGTCTAACTATGGCTACACCTTC.

The V call is TRBV20-1, the J call TRBJ2-5, with TRBD1 identical over 7 bases. The trim removed 6 bases at V and 0 bases at J, leaving 13 bases unmatched. Germline V gene sequence: CDR1 DFQATT, CDR2 SNEGSKA (reference sequence). The CDR3 has 16 amino acids. The CDR3 sequence is CSASGQGEWYQETQYF. CDR3 DNA sequence: TGCAGTGCCAGTGGGCAGGGGGAGTGGTACCAAGAGACCCAGTACTTC.